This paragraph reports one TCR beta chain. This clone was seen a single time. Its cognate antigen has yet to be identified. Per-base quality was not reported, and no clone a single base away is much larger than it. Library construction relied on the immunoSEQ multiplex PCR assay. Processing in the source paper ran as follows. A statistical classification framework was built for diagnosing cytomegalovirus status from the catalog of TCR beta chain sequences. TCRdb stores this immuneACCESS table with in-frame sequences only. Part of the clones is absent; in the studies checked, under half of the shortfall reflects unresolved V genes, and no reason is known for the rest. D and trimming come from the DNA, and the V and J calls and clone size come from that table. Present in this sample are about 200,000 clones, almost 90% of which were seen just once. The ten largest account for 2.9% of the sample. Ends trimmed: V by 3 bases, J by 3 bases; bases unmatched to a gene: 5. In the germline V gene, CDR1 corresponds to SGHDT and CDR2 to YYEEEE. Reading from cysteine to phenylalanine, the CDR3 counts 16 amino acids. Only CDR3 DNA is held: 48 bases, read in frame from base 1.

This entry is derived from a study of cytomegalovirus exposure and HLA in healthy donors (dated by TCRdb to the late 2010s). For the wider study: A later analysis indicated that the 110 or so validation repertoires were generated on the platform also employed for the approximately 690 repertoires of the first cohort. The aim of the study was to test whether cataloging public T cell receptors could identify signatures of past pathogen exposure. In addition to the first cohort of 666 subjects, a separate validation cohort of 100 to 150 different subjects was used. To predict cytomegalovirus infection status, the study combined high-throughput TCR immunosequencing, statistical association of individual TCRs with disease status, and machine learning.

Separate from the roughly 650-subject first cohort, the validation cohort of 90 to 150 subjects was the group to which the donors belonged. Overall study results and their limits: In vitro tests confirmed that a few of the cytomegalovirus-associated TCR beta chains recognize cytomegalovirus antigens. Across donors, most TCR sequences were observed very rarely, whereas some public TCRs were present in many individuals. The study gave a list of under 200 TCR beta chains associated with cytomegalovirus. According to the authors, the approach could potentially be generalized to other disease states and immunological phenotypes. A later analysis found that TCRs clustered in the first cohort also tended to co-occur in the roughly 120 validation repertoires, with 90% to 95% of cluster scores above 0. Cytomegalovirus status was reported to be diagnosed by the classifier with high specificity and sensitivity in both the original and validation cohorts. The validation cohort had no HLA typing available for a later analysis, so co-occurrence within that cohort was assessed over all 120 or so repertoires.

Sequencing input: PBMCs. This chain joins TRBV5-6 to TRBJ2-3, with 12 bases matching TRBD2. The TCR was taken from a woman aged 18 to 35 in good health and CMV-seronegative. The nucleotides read TGTGCCAGCAGCTACCCGACTAGCGGGGGAACAGATACGCAGTATTTT. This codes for CASSYPTSGGTDTQYF.